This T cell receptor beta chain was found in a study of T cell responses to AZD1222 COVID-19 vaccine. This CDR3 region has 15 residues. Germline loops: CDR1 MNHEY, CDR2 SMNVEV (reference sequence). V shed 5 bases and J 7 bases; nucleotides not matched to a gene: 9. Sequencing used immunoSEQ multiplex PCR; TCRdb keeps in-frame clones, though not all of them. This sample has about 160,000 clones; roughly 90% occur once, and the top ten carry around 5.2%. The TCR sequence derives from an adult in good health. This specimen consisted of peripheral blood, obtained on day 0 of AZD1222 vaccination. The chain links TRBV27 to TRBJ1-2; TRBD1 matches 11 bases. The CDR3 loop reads CASSSLGQGAVGYTF. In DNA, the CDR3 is TGTGCCAGCAGTAGCCTCGGACAGGGGGCGGTTGGCTACACCTTC.